This T cell receptor (beta chain) is from a study of blood T cell repertoires in COVID-19. As concerns this clone: Mismatch with germline at one junction end may stem from a read error.

Produced via immunoSEQ multiplex PCR; TCRdb's table is partial and in-frame only. The sample gives some 50,000 clones, roughly 88% of which show up once; 6% to 9% is in the top ten. The sequenced sample consisted of peripheral blood. The sequence came from a human donor in a cohort sampled during active COVID-19.

The CDR3 region is CASSSRVGAYNEQFF. The DNA of the CDR3 is TGTGCTAGCAGCTCCAGGGTTGGCGCCTACAATGAGCAGTTCTTC. The chain couples TRBV7-7 to TRBJ2-1; possibly TRBD1 for D (5 bases). The CDR3 contains 15 residues. In germline, CDR1 is SSHAT, CDR2 FNYEAQ (reference sequence).